This TCR beta chain derives from a study of OX40 agonist ivuxolimab in advanced cancers. Overall study findings and caveats: The expanded peripheral T cells' antigen specificity was not determined.

Clones were read by immunoSEQ multiplex PCR, and TCRdb kept only the in-frame ones, dropping some. The table shows some 70,000 clones, with roughly nine tenths occurring only once. Worth noting for this clone: Its antigen remains unidentified.

The specimen was CD4+ or CD8+ T cells sorted from blood, collected in a trial of the OX40 agonist ivuxolimab. The sequence was obtained from an adult with an advanced solid tumor such as melanoma, head and neck, liver or kidney cancer.

CDR3 nucleotide sequence: TGTGCCAGCAGCCTGACAGAGGTGAACACTGAAGCTTTCTTT. Translating gives CASSLTEVNTEAFF. The chain couples TRBV5-5 to TRBJ1-1, with TRBD1 as a possible D gene (5 bases). Trimming cost V 4 bases and J 0 bases, with 10 bases left between them. The germline gives CDR1 SGHKS, CDR2 YYEKEE (reference sequence). The CDR3 length is 14 residues.